This paragraph reports one T cell receptor (beta chain). The data were taken from a study of T cell changes during pregnancy in multiple sclerosis. The V and J ends lost 5 bases and 5 bases, in that order; junction bases with no gene match: 2. This CDR3 has 13 residues. The germline CDR1 and CDR2 sequences are SEHNR and FQNEAQ (reference sequence). Sequenced by immunoSEQ multiplex PCR; TCRdb stores in-frame clones only, minus some. The sample yields about 84,000 clones, about 94% seen once. This receptor was identified in a female donor with multiple sclerosis, enrolled in a pregnancy study. The chain recombines TRBV7-9 with TRBJ1-2; 10 nucleotides align to TRBD1. Sequences were derived from peripheral blood, sampled in the third trimester of pregnancy. As DNA, the CDR3 is TGTGCCAGCAGCGTGGGACAGGGGTATGGCTACACCTTC. The encoded protein is CASSVGQGYGYTF.